These T cell receptor beta chains were read from a single sample in a study of control samples from healthy donors and cancer patients. Method: immunoSEQ multiplex PCR; TCRdb's copy keeps in-frame clones and lacks some. The sample has about 190,000 clones. Sequencing was performed on blood. The receptors stem from a woman aged 25 to 39 in good health. The CDR3 runs from the conserved cysteine through the conserved F or W. The D gene is left open where the match is weak.

>TRBJ1-2|NA|TRBV12-3/TRBV12-4
CASSLVIRYGYTF
TGTGCCAGCAGTTTAGTCATACGCTATGGCTACACCTTC
>TRBJ1-4|NA|TRBV19
CASSPRDGANEKLFF
TGTGCCAGTAGTCCAAGGGACGGGGCTAATGAAAAACTGTTTTTT
>TRBJ2-1|TRBD2|TRBV7-8
CASSLRLAGGPSSEQFF
TGTGCCAGCAGCTTGAGACTAGCGGGGGGGCCGTCCAGTGAGCAGTTCTTC
>TRBJ1-6|NA|TRBV24-1
CATSASPFSPLHF
TGTGCCACCAGTGCCTCGCCCTTTTCACCCCTCCACTTT
>TRBJ1-5|NA|TRBV6-2/TRBV6-3
CASSYSFQGSNQPQHF
TGTGCCAGCAGTTACTCATTCCAGGGGAGCAATCAGCCCCAGCATTTT
>TRBJ1-1|TRBD1|TRBV27
CASSVGQDTEAFF
TGTGCCAGCAGCGTGGGACAGGACACTGAAGCTTTCTTT
>TRBJ1-3|TRBD1|TRBV7-9
CASSLIGDRGHTIYF
TGTGCCAGCAGCTTAATAGGGGACAGGGGACACACCATATATTTT
>TRBJ2-2|TRBD1|TRBV19
CASSGGQTNTGELFF
TGTGCCAGTAGTGGGGGACAGACAAACACCGGGGAGCTGTTTTTT
>TRBJ2-1|NA|TRBV9
CASNPVGSSYNEQFF
TGTGCCAGCAACCCCGTTGGGAGCTCCTACAATGAGCAGTTCTTC
>TRBJ2-3|NA|TRBV4-1
CASSPHSRTDTQYF
TGCGCCAGCAGCCCCCACTCCCGTACAGATACGCAGTATTTT
>TRBJ1-4|NA|TRBV28
CATRGQPSEKLFF
TGTGCGACGCGTGGACAACCGAGTGAAAAACTGTTTTTT